Here is one TCR beta chain with its context. Its antigen has not been determined. No much larger clone exists at a distance of one base, and base qualities are not known. The data originate from a study of Graves' ophthalmopathy and Graves' hyperthyroidism (dated by TCRdb to 2017 to 2018). Broadly, across the study: Hyperthyroidism was considered stable if no progression to ophthalmopathy occurred within 18 months of follow-up. To explore V-J signatures that separate ophthalmopathy from hyperthyroidism, a discovery set of about 98 patients was enrolled, consisting of fewer than 45 with ophthalmopathy and under 65 with stable hyperthyroidism. The study used signatures of the TCR beta repertoire to tell Graves' ophthalmopathy apart from Graves' hyperthyroidism and to predict which patients would progress to ophthalmopathy. Once sampling was done, hyperthyroidism patients were given methimazole at a starting dose of 30 mg daily, while ophthalmopathy patients were given high-dose intravenous methylprednisolone. For independent validation, a separate cohort was made up of roughly 19 hyperthyroidism patients plus 17 patients who later progressed from hyperthyroidism to ophthalmopathy. In five or six hyperthyroidism patients, T-cell repertoires of thyroid tissue and blood were compared. In total, some 130 blood samples were TCR-sequenced: 43 ophthalmopathy, over 70 hyperthyroidism and approximately 17 hyperthyroidism-to-ophthalmopathy patients.

For repertoire sequencing, the TCR beta CDR3 regions were amplified from RNA transcripts. The first round was an RT-PCR using HTBI primers with the Qiagen OneStep RT-PCR kit, and this first round was followed by a second-round multiplex PCR, then size selection and purification. Sequencing of the libraries was carried out on an Illumina HiSeq2000 in paired-end mode with 100 bp reads. Per the source publication's procedure: Reads were processed with SOAPnuke, discarding reads with adapters, uncalled bases, mean Phred below 15, or no exact constant-primer or identifier match. COPE v1.2.5 was used to merge high-quality paired reads. Each unique nucleotide sequence was treated as a clonotype, and MiTCR v1.1 was used to align the clonotypes to the IMGT TRB V, D and J references. The analysis was limited to V-J combinations with a frequency above 0.0001, which together covered approximately 99% of repertoires. For each V-J combination, a TCR clonal expansion and chaos score was defined as F50 clonal expansion divided by the chaos observed in the TCRdist matrix. Welch's t-statistics and random forest were used to reduce features to approximately 13 V-J combinations, which were fed into a naive Bayes classifier. The Morisita-Horn index was used to measure how similar the thyroid and blood repertoires were. The public sequencing data were trimmed at Q25 with fastp and processed into clonotypes with MiXCR by TCRdb, which kept only in-frame beta chains. Rows with one shared CDR3 protein collapse into an entry with the most common genes and DNA. The V and J calls and clone size come from TCRdb's table, not from the authors' own analysis. Recorded for this sample are over a million distinct CDR3 sequences; around a third of them occurred a single time. Together, the top ten hold approximately 12% of the sample.

The paper's findings and limits, for the study overall: Ophthalmopathy was separated from stable hyperthyroidism by the 13-signature model with more than 85% sensitivity and around 81% specificity in cross-validation and with 80%/75% in the test set. In validation, the model predicted ophthalmopathy progression with about 71% sensitivity and 72% to 80% specificity; some 13 predicted patients were CT-confirmed with GO in a median of roughly 6.8 months. No statistical method was used to predetermine the sample size, and group allocation was not hidden from the investigators. Most expanded thyroid clonotypes with a frequency above 0.001 also appeared in blood, which suggests that blood repertoires may reflect the immune response in the thyroid.

The hyperthyroidism patients were 18 to 65 years old and newly diagnosed, with a disease duration of less than 2 months. Patients with other autoimmune diseases, uncontrolled infections, pregnancy or lactation were excluded from the study. Clinical symptoms, serum thyroxine, TRAb, thyroid ultrasound and orbital computed tomography formed the basis of the diagnosis. Trizol reagent was used to extract the total RNA, and its quality was then checked on an Agilent 2100 Bioanalyzer. The germline ends are 13 bases apart after V is trimmed by 5 bases and J by 4 bases. Measured from the cysteine to the phenylalanine, the CDR3 is 13 residues long. Here the CDR3 DNA is all that survives: 39 bases in frame from base 1. Based on the germline V gene, the CDR1 and CDR2 sequences are SQVTM and ANQGSEA.

The rearrangement joined TRBV29-1 to TRBJ2-3; TRBD1 could be the D gene, as 6 bases match. Specimen: peripheral blood or thyroid tissue (not recorded which). The TCR was taken from an adult man with Graves' hyperthyroidism. The sequence in DNA is TGCAGCGTTCGGTATCAGGGGCCAGATACGCAGTATTTT. The translation is CSVRYQGPDTQYF.